The 29 T cell receptor beta chains in this list originate from one sample, sequenced in a study of regulatory T cells in long-lasting Graves disease. Stated time point: newly diagnosed GD, antithyroid drugs for less than 3 months. Isolated PBMC RNA provided the starting material for the TCR library. Arm-PCR with iRepertoire HTBI primers amplified the CDR3 regions for these TCR beta libraries. TCRdb reprocessed the multiplex PCR reads with MiXCR, giving one entry per CDR3 protein. The sample includes hundreds of thousands of distinct CDR3 sequences, more than 10% of them seen just once. These data were also filed under a second study, of T cells in Graves' hyperthyroidism and ophthalmopathy.

The sequences come from peripheral blood mononuclear cells (PBMCs), collected at new diagnosis, from a patient treated with antithyroid drugs. The receptors originated from a woman aged 30 to 39 with Graves disease.

This clonotype was seen ten or more times. The J gene is TRBJ1-5, the V gene TRBV14; D is perhaps TRBD1 (5 bases). This CDR3 contains 14 residues. Trimming left V 5 bases short and J 5 bases short, with 13 bases between. Germline lookup yields CDR1 SGHDN and CDR2 FVKESK. The CDR3 sequence: CASSLAGRDQPQHF. In DNA form, the CDR3 reads TGTGCCAGCAGCTTGGCAGGGAGGGATCAGCCCCAGCATTTT.

As to this clonotype: The junction departs from the called germline gene at one end, perhaps through a read error. The genes are TRBV5-4 and TRBJ2-2, with D perhaps matching TRBD2 (5 bases). The CDR3 length is 14 residues. The V gene's germline CDR1 is SGHNT and CDR2 YYREEE (reference sequence). DNA for the CDR3: TGTGCCAGCAGGGATGGCCGTCGCACCGGGGAGCTGTCTTTT. Protein sequence: CASRDGRRTGELSF. The full variable domain, rest sourced from reference TRBV5-4 and TRBJ2-2, is ETGVTQSPTHLIKTRGQQVTLRCSSQSGHNTVSWYQQALGQGPQFIFQYYREEENGRGNFPPRFSGLQFPNYSSELNVNALELDDSALYLCASRDGRRTGELSFGEGSRLTVL.

With regard to this clonotype: A much bigger clone sits one base away, suggesting this may be a read error. The chain carries TRBV6-2 or TRBV6-3 and TRBJ1-6; D remains unclear. The V gene lost 5 bases and the J gene lost 4 bases, with 12 bases spanning the gap. Germline CDR1 reads MNHEY; CDR2 reads SVGEGT. The CDR3 loop spans 15 amino acids. CDR3 sequence: CASSEGGQYNSPLHF. CDR3 DNA sequence: TGTGCCAGCAGTGAAGGTGGGCAGTATAATTCACCCCTCCACTTT.

In its sample, this clonotype was seen many times. The chain uses TRBV7-2 and TRBJ2-3, with D possibly matching TRBD1 (6 bases). Germline CDR1 reads SGHTA; CDR2 reads FQGNSA. The length of the CDR3 is 16 residues. The V end lost 2 bases, the J end lost 4 bases, and 16 bases lay between the germline ends. CDR3 loop: CASSLTGNNGADTQYF. CDR3 in DNA: TGTGCCAGCAGCTTAACAGGGAATAACGGTGCAGATACGCAGTATTTT.

This clonotype was detected many times. The chain employs TRBV19 and TRBJ1-2, with unresolved D. The CDR3 totals 15 residues. Trimming shortened V by 1 base and J by 1 base, and 10 bases separated the two germline ends. Germline values: CDR1 LNHDA, CDR2 SQIVND (reference sequence). CDR3 bases: TGTGCCAGTAGTATAGCACTTCGGGTTAACTATGGCTACACCTTC. Translating gives CASSIALRVNYGYTF.

A note on this clonotype: A much larger clone sits a single nucleotide away, making a read error possible. The CDR3 nucleotides are TGTGCCAGCAGCTTCGGCATCAACCACAATGAGCAGTTCTTC. Translation: CASSFGINHNEQFF. The rearrangement links TRBV12-3 or TRBV12-4 to TRBJ2-1; D is unclear. V was clipped by 6 bases and J by 5 bases, with 14 bases between them. The CDR3 runs to 14 residues.

This clonotype came up many times. J is TRBJ1-5 and V is TRBV7-2; maybe TRBD1 (6 bases). Trimming left V 5 bases short and J 6 bases short, with 14 bases between. Germline V gene sequence: CDR1 SGHTA, CDR2 FQGNSA. The CDR3 has 14 residues. CDR3 loop: CASSPSRGGQPQHF. DNA of the CDR3: TGTGCCAGCAGCCCAAGCAGGGGCGGTCAGCCCCAGCATTTT. The whole variable domain, filled in from reference TRBV7-2 and TRBJ1-5, reads GAGVSQSPSNKVTEKGKDVELRCDPISGHTALYWYRQSLGQGLEFLIYFQGNSAPDKSGLPSDRFSAERTGGSVSTLTIQRTQQEDSAVYLCASSPSRGGQPQHFGDGTRLSIL.

Many counts were recorded for this clonotype. The rearrangement links TRBV7-9 to TRBJ2-1; weak D call: TRBD2 (6 bases). The germline V and J ends were trimmed by 4 bases and 6 bases, with 25 bases remaining between them. The CDR3 covers 18 residues. Looked up from germline, CDR1 is SEHNR and CDR2 is FQNEAQ (reference sequence). The CDR3, as DNA: TGTGCCAGCAGCTGGACCCTCGGAGGGCGGAGGGATAGCAATGAGCAGTTCTTC. Amino acids: CASSWTLGGRRDSNEQFF.

This clonotype was detected ten times or more. The genes are TRBV27 and TRBJ2-7; tentatively, D is TRBD1 (6 bases). V lost 6 bases, J lost 3 bases, and 12 bases lay in between. The CDR3 is 13 amino acids. Per germline, CDR1 MNHEY and CDR2 SMNVEV (reference sequence). The CDR3 here is CASSITGFYEQYF. Written as DNA, the CDR3 is TGTGCCAGCAGCATTACAGGGTTCTACGAGCAGTACTTC.

The chain links TRBV12-3 or TRBV12-4 to TRBJ1-2; 10 nucleotides line up with TRBD1. V shed 4 bases and J 6 bases; nucleotides not matched to a gene: 8. The CDR3 extends over 15 amino acids. CDR3 in DNA: TGTGCCAGCAGTTCTCCGGGACAGGGGAGACATGGCTACACCTTC. It specifies CASSSPGQGRHGYTF.

In its sample, this clonotype was seen a few times. The chain links TRBV6-1 to TRBJ1-1, with D hard to call. CDR1 and CDR2 (germline): MNHNS, SASEGT. The CDR3 extends over 15 amino acids. With 6 bases removed from V and 11 bases from J, the gap between germline ends came to 25 bases. This CDR3 is CASRLLLGQREGAFF. CDR3 sequence (DNA): TGTGCCAGCAGGCTTCTATTGGGCCAGAGGGAAGGCGCTTTCTTT.

This clonotype was counted many times. The chain carries TRBV7-9 and TRBJ1-2, with 7 bases lining up with TRBD1. Germline CDR1 is SEHNR and CDR2 is FQNEAQ (reference sequence). This CDR3 spans 16 amino acids. The ends lost 4 bases at V and 0 bases at J; junction bases unmatched: 8. CDR3 region: CASSSRRQGANYGYTF. In nucleotides, the CDR3 is TGTGCCAGCAGCTCCAGGCGGCAGGGGGCTAACTATGGCTACACCTTC.

This clonotype was observed a few times. The chain employs TRBV5-6 and TRBJ2-7; D ambiguous. The length of the CDR3 is 14 residues. Trimming pared 0 bases from V and 2 bases from J, leaving 9 bases between. Germline assignment: CDR1 SGHDT and CDR2 YYEEEE. CDR3 in amino acids: CASSLEGSTYEQYF. The CDR3 bases are TGTGCCAGCAGCTTGGAGGGATCAACCTACGAGCAGTACTTC.

This clonotype showed up just a few times. The chain is built from TRBV28 and TRBJ1-2; D not certain. This CDR3 is built from 14 residues. Germline V CDR1 and CDR2: MDHEN, SYDVKM. Trimming left V 3 bases short and J 4 bases short, with 12 bases between. CDR3 sequence (DNA): TGTGCCAGCAGTTTTGACGACTTGTCCTATGGCTACACCTTC. This codes for CASSFDDLSYGYTF.

This clonotype appeared many times. This chain uses TRBV10-3 with TRBJ2-2, with D uncertain. Germline CDR1 reads ENHRY; CDR2 reads SYGVKD. This CDR3 region has 14 residues. V was trimmed by 0 bases and J by 1 base, leaving 3 bases between them. The CDR3 bases are TGTGCCATCAGTGAGTCGGAGAACACCGGGGAGCTGTTTTTT. This sequence encodes CAISESENTGELFF.

This clonotype was counted only a few times. At one end, the junction sequence differs from germline, possibly due to a read error. The chain employs TRBV6-5 and TRBJ1-2, with 10 bases aligning to TRBD1. CDR3 length equals 15 residues. CDR1 and CDR2 from the germline V gene are MNHEY and SVGAGI. CDR3 in DNA: TGTGCCAGCAGTTACGACAGGGGGCAGGTCTATGCCTACACCTTC. Translation gives CASSYDRGQVYAYTF.

This clonotype was recorded a few times. This chain links TRBV27 with TRBJ2-3, with 10 bases that match TRBD2. J was trimmed by 4 bases and V by 3 bases; bases with no gene match: 7. CDR3 size: 16 residues. Germline V gene lookup returns CDR1 MNHEY and CDR2 SMNVEV (reference sequence). CDR3 nucleotide sequence: TGTGCCAGCAGTTTTATTTTAGCGGGAGGATCAGATACGCAGTATTTT. Encoded protein: CASSFILAGGSDTQYF.

There are many counts of this clonotype. This sequence joins TRBV11-2 and TRBJ2-1; 11 bases are shared with TRBD2. V gave up 4 bases and J gave up 15 bases; unmatched junction bases: 11. The CDR3 sequence is 14 residues long. The germline V gene has CDR1 SGHAT and CDR2 FQNNGV. CDR3 sequence reads: CASSYGLAGAVWFF. The CDR3 nucleotides read TGTGCCAGCAGCTACGGACTAGCGGGTGCTGTTTGGTTCTTC.

This clonotype is a singleton in its sample. A much larger clonotype is one base distant, so this may be a read error. V usage is TRBV7-9 and J usage is TRBJ2-7, with D uncertain. CDR3 length: 13 amino acids. Germline CDR1 is SEHNR and CDR2 is FQNEAQ (reference sequence). CDR3 loop: CASTPRASYGQYF. CDR3 bases: TGTGCCAGCACTCCTAGGGCGTCCTACGGGCAGTACTTC.

This clonotype was seen many times. The chain links TRBV30 to TRBJ1-6; the D is unclear. Germline V CDR1 and CDR2: GTSNPN, SVGIG (reference sequence). Trimming removed 2 bases from V and 7 bases from J, with 12 bases in between. This CDR3 contains 14 residues. The CDR3 spells CAWSSLSPNSPLHF. The CDR3 bases are TGTGCCTGGAGTTCCCTTTCCCCAAATTCACCCCTCCACTTT. Using reference TRBV30 and TRBJ1-6 for the parts outside the CDR3, the full variable domain is SQTIHQWPATLVQPVGSPLSLECTVEGTSNPNLYWYRQAAGRGLQLLFYSVGIGQISSEVPQNLSASRPQDRQFILSSKKLLLSDSGFYLCAWSSLSPNSPLHFGNGTRLTVT.

This clonotype was seen many times. The genes are TRBV6-5 and TRBJ2-6, with D hard to call. Germline V CDR1 and CDR2: MNHEY, SVGAGI. There are 16 residues in the CDR3. Trimming removed 0 bases at V and 0 bases at J, with 6 bases between. The CDR3 sequence: CASSYSVNSGANVLTF. CDR3 DNA: TGTGCCAGCAGTTACTCGGTCAACTCTGGGGCCAACGTCCTGACTTTC.

The chain carries TRBV30 and TRBJ2-4, with a possible D match to TRBD1 (5 bases). The CDR3 sequence is 15 residues long. Germline CDR1 GTSNPN, CDR2 SVGIG (reference sequence). V was cut by 0 bases and J by 0 bases, with 9 bases left in between. CDR3 bases: TGTGCCTGGAGTGTAAAGGGGTTAGCCAAAAACATTCAGTACTTC. Amino acids: CAWSVKGLAKNIQYF.

This clonotype was seen more than once but under ten times. The chain joins TRBV6-5 to TRBJ2-1, with TRBD2 identical over 12 bases. With 2 bases clipped from V and 5 bases from J, the junction kept 4 bases outside the gene matches. CDR3 size: 16 residues. Germline V lookup: CDR1 MNHEY, CDR2 SVGAGI. The CDR3 nucleotides read TGTGCCAGCAGTTACATACTAGCGGGAGGACACAATGAGCAGTTCTTC. Protein: CASSYILAGGHNEQFF.

This clonotype appeared many times. The J gene is TRBJ1-3, the V gene TRBV19, with D unclear. From germline, CDR1 is LNHDA and CDR2 SQIVND (reference sequence). V lost 6 bases and J 0 bases, leaving 6 bases between the germline ends. The CDR3 length is 13 residues. The CDR3 coding sequence is TGTGCCAGTAGAGCAACCTCTGGAAACACCATATATTTT. Translation: CASRATSGNTIYF.

At least ten counts were recorded for this clonotype. This sequence joins TRBV18 and TRBJ1-1; 7 positions agree with TRBD1. The CDR3 totals 14 residues. In germline, CDR1 is KGHSH, CDR2 LQKENI. Germline trimming cut 3 bases from V and 3 bases from J; bases unmatched to any gene: 4. The CDR3 DNA follows: TGTGCCAGCTCACCGACGGGGACAGACACTGAAGCTTTCTTT. This translates into CASSPTGTDTEAFF. Full variable domain (missing parts from reference TRBV18 and TRBJ1-1): NAGVMQNPRHLVRRRGQEARLRCSPMKGHSHVYWYRQLPEEGLKFMVYLQKENIIDESGMPKERFSAEFPKEGPSILRIQQVVRGDSAAYFCASSPTGTDTEAFFGQGTRLTVV.

In its sample, this clonotype was seen a few times. The rearrangement uses TRBV7-3 and TRBJ2-1; 8 bases fit TRBD1. This CDR3 is 14 amino acids long. Germline V lookup: CDR1 SGHTA, CDR2 FQGTGA. V dropped 3 bases and J dropped 7; count of bases not matched to a gene: 5. CDR3 in amino acids: CASSFDRGGNEQFF. The CDR3, as DNA: TGTGCCAGCAGCTTCGACAGGGGTGGAAATGAGCAGTTCTTC.

V gene TRBV9 combines with J gene TRBJ1-1, with D maybe TRBD1 (5 bases). Germline CDR1 reads SGDLS; CDR2 reads YYNGEE. Trimming cost V 2 bases and J 2 bases, with 16 bases left between them. CDR3 length equals 16 residues. CDR3 sequence reads: CASSVTPGRTNTEAFF. CDR3 bases: TGTGCCAGCAGCGTTACGCCGGGACGGACTAACACTGAAGCTTTCTTT.

This clonotype came up many times. DNA of the CDR3: TGTGCTAGTGGGCAGGGGGCTTACACAGATACGCAGTATTTT. Its protein is CASGQGAYTDTQYF. The genes are TRBV12-5 and TRBJ2-3; 8 bases agree with TRBD1. CDR1 is LGHNT and CDR2 is FRNRAP in the germline V gene. V dropped 6 bases and J dropped 2; count of bases not matched to a gene: 4. The CDR3 has 14 residues.

Regarding this clonotype: A far larger clone is off by one base, so a read error is likely. This sequence joins TRBV28 and TRBJ1-1; D remains unclear. CDR3 length: 14 residues. The V gene's germline CDR1 is MDHEN and CDR2 SYDVKM. V was clipped by 8 bases and J by 0 bases, with 13 bases between them. The CDR3 is CASSPPEMNTEAFF. In nucleotides, the CDR3 is TGTGCCAGCTCACCACCGGAGATGAACACTGAAGCTTTCTTT.